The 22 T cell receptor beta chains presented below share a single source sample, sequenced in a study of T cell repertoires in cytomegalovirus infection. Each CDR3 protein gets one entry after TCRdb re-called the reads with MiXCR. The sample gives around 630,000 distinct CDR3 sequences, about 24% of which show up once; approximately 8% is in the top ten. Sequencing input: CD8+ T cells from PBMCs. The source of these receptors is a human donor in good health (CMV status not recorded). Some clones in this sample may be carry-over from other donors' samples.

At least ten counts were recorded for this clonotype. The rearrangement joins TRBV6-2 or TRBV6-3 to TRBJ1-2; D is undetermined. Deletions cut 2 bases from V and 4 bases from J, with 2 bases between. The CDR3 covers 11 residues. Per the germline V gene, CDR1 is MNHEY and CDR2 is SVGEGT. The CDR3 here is CASSYAYGYTF. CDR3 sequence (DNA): TGTGCCAGCAGTTACGCCTATGGCTACACCTTC.

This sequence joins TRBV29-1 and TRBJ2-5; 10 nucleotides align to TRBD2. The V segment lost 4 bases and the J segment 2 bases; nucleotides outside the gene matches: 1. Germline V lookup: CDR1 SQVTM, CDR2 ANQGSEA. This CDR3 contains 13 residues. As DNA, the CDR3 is TGCAGCGTTGCTAGCGGGGGACAAGAGACCCAGTACTTC. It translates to CSVASGGQETQYF.

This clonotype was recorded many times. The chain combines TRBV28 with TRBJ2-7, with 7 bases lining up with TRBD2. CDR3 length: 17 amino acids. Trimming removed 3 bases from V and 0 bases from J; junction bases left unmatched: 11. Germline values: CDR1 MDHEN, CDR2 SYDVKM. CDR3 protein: CASSFRTSPISSYEQYV. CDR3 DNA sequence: TGTGCCAGCAGTTTCAGGACTAGTCCGATAAGCTCCTACGAGCAGTACGTC.

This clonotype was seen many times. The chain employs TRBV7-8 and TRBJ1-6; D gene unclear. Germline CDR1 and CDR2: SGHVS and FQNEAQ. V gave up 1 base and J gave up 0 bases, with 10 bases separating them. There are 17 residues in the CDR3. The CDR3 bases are TGTGCCAGCAGCTTAGACGGCAGGAGCTCCTATAATTCACCCCTCCACTTT. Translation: CASSLDGRSSYNSPLHF.

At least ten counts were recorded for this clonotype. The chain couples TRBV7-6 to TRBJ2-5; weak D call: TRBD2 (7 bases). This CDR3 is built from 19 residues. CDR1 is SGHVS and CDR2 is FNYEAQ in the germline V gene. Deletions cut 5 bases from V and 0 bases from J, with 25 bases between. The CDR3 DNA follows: TGTGCCAGCAGCCCAGACGCCCGGTGGGGGGGCTACAACCAAGAGACCCAGTACTTC. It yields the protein CASSPDARWGGYNQETQYF.

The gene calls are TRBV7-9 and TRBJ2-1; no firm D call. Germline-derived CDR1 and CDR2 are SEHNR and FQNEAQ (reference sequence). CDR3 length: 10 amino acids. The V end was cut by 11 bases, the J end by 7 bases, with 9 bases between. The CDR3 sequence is CAVARNEQFF. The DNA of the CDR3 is TGTGCCGTCGCCAGGAATGAGCAGTTCTTC.

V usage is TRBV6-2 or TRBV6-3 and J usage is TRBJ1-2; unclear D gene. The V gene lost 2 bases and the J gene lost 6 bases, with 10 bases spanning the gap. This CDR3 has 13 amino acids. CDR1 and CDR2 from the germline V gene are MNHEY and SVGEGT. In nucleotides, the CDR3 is TGTGCCAGCAGTTACGCCGAACACGATGGCTACACCTTC. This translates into CASSYAEHDGYTF.

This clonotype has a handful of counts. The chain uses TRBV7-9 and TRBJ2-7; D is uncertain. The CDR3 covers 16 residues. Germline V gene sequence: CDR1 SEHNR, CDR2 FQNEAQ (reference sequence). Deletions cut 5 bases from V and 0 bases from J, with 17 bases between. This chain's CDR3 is CASSPPPRRDSYEQYF. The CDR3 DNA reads TGTGCCAGCAGCCCCCCACCGCGGAGAGACTCCTACGAGCAGTACTTC.

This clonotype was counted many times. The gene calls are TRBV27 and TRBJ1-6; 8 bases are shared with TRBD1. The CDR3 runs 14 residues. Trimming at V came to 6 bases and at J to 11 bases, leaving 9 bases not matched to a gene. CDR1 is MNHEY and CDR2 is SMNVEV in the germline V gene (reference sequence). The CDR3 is CASRNGTGRTPLHF. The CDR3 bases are TGTGCCAGCAGAAACGGGACAGGAAGGACACCCCTCCACTTT.

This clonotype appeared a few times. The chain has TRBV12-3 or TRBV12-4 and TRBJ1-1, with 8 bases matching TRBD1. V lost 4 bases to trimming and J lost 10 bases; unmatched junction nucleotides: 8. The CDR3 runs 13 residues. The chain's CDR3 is CASSYRGSVGAFF. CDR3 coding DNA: TGTGCCAGCAGTTACAGGGGGAGTGTTGGAGCTTTCTTT.

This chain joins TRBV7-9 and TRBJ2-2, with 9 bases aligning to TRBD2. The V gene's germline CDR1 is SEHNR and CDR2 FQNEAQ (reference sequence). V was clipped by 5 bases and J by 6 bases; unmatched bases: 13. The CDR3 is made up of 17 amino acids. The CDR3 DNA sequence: TGTGCCAGCAGCCCTCCTGGAGCGGGGGGTTTGGCCGGGGAGCTGTTTTTT. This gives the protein CASSPPGAGGLAGELFF. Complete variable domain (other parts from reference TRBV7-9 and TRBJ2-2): DTGVSQNPRHKITKRGQNVTFRCDPISEHNRLYWYRQTLGQGPEFLTYFQNEAQLEKSRLLSDRFSAERPKGSFSTLEIQRTEQGDSAMYLCASSPPGAGGLAGELFFGEGSRLTVL.

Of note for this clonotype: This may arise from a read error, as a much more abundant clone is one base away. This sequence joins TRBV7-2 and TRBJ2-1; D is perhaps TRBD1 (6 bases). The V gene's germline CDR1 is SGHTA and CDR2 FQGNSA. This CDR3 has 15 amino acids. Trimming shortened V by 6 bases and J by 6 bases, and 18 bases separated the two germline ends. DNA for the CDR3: TGTGCCAGCAGGGAAGACAGGTTGGTTGGCAATGAGCAGTTCTTC. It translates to CASREDRLVGNEQFF.

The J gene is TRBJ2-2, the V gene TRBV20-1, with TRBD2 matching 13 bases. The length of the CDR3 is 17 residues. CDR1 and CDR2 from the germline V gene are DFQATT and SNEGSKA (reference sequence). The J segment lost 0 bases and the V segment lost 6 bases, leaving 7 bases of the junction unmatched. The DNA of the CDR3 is TGCAGTGCGTCATTGGGGACTAGCGGGACGAACACCGGGGAGCTGTTTTTT. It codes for CSASLGTSGTNTGELFF.

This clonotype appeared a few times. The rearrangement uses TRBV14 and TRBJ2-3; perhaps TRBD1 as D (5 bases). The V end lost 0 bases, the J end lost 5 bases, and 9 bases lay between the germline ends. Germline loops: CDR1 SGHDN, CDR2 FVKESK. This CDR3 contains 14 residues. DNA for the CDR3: TGTGCCAGCAGCCAAGATGGGGCCCGAGATACGCAGTATTTT. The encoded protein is CASSQDGARDTQYF.

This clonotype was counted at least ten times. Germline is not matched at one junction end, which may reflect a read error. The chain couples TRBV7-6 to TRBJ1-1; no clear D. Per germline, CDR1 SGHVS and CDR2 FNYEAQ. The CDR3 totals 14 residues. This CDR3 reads CASSSRGEWTEAFF. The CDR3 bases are TGTGCTAGCAGCTCTCGCGGGGAATGGACTGAAGCTTTCTTT.

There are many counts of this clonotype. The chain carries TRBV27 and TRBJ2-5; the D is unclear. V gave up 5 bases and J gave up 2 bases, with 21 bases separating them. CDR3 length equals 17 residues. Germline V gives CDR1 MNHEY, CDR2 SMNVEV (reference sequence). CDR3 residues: CASSPSLGRTVQETQYF. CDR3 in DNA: TGTGCCAGCAGTCCTTCCCTCGGACGCACGGTTCAAGAGACCCAGTACTTC.

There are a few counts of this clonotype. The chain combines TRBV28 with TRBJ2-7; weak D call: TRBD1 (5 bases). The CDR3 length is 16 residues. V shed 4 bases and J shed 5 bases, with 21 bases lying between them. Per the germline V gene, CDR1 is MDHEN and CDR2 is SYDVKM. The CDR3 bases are TGTGCCAGCAGTTCTATCCTGGGGCGTAAGACCAACGAGCAGTACTTC. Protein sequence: CASSSILGRKTNEQYF.

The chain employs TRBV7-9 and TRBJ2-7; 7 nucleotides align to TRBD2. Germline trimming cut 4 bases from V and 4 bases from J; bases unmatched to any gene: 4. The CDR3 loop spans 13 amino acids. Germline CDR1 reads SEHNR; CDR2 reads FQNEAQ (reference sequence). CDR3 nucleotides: TGTGCCAGCAGCTCAACCGGGGGGTACGAGCAGTACGTC. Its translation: CASSSTGGYEQYV.

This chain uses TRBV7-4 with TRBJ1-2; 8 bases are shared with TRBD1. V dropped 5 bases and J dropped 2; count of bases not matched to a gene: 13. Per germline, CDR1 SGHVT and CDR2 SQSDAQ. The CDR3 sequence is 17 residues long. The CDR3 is CASSPGQGQTTNYGYTF. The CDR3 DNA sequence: TGTGCCAGCAGCCCAGGACAGGGACAGACAACCAACTATGGCTACACCTTC.

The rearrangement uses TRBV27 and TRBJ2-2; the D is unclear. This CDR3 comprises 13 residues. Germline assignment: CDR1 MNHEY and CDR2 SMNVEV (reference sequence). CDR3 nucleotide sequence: TGTGCGGCAGCAGCTTCGGGCACCGGGGAGCTGTTTTTT. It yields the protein CAAAASGTGELFF.

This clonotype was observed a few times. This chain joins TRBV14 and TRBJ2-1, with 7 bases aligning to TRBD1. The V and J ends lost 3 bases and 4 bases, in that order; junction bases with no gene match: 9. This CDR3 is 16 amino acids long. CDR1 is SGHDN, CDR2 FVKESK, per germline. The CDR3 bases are TGTGCCAGCAGCCAGTTAACAGGGGATTTGTACAATGAGCAGTTCTTC. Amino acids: CASSQLTGDLYNEQFF.

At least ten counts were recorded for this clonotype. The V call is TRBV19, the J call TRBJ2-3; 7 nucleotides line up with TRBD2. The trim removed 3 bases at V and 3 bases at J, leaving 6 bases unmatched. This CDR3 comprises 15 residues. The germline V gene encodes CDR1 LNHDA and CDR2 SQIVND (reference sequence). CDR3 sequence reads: CASSMMASGTDTQYF. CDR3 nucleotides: TGTGCCAGTAGTATGATGGCTAGCGGTACAGATACGCAGTATTTT. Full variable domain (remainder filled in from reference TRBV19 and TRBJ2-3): DGGITQSPKYLFRKEGQNVTLSCEQNLNHDAMYWYRQDPGQGLRLIYYSQIVNDFQKGDIAEGYSVSREKKESFPLTVTSAQKNPTAFYLCASSMMASGTDTQYFGPGTRLTVL.